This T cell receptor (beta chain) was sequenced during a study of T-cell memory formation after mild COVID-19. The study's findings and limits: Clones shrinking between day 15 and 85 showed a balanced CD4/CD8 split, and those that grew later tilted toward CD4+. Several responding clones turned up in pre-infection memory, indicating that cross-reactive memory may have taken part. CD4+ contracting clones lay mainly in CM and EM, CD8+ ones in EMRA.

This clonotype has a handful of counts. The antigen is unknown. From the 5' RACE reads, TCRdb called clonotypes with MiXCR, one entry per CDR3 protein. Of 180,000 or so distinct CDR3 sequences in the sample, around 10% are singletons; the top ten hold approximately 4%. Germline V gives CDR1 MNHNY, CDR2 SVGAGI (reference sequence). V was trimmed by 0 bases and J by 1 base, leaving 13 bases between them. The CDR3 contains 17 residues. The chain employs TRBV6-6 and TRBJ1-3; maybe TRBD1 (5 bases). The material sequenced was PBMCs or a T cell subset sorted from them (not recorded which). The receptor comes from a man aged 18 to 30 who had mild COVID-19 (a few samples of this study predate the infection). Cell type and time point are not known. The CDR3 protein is CASSYSGGPGSGNTIYF. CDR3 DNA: TGTGCCAGCAGTTACTCGGGAGGGCCAGGGTCTGGAAACACCATATATTTT.